A single sample is the source of the 8 T cell receptor beta chains below, sequenced in a study of blood T cell repertoires in COVID-19. The assay was immunoSEQ multiplex PCR, and TCRdb's table has in-frame clones only and misses some. The data hold roughly 250,000 clones, with about 83% observed a single time. Sequenced sample: peripheral blood. All receptors come from a man aged 45-65 years with acute or convalescent COVID-19.

V usage is TRBV2 and J usage is TRBJ2-7, with TRBD2 matching 10 bases. Looked up from germline, CDR1 is SNHLY and CDR2 is FYNNEI. The CDR3 has 14 amino acids. Trimming removed 8 bases from V and 3 bases from J; junction bases left unmatched: 7. CDR3 coding DNA: TGTGCCAGCGCAAATCCTAGCGGGAGCTACGAGCAGTACTTC. Its protein is CASANPSGSYEQYF.

The genes are TRBV10-3 and TRBJ2-2, with D perhaps matching TRBD2 (6 bases). Trimming shortened V by 4 bases and J by 4 bases, and 10 bases separated the two germline ends. Germline V lookup: CDR1 ENHRY, CDR2 SYGVKD. CDR3 length equals 14 residues. CDR3 DNA: TGTGCCATCAGTGCGGGGGTCGGCACCGGGGAGCTGTTTTTT. This encodes CAISAGVGTGELFF.

This clone was detected only a few times. The chain employs TRBV18 and TRBJ1-3; 7 nucleotides align to TRBD1. Germline loops: CDR1 KGHSH, CDR2 LQKENI. The CDR3 has 15 residues. Trimming at V came to 7 bases and at J to 0 bases, leaving 6 bases not matched to a gene. As DNA, the CDR3 is TGTGCCAGCTTCCGGGACAGATACTCTGGAAACACCATATATTTT. Its translation: CASFRDRYSGNTIYF.

This clone was observed a few times. The chain combines TRBV5-1 with TRBJ1-2; D is unclear. V was cut by 4 bases and J by 8 bases, with 18 bases left in between. From germline, CDR1 is SGHRS and CDR2 YFSETQ. The CDR3 consists of 14 residues. This CDR3 is CASSLVGLLEGYTF. The CDR3 DNA reads as TGCGCCAGCAGCCTCGTCGGTCTTTTGGAGGGCTACACCTTC. Full variable domain (missing parts from reference TRBV5-1 and TRBJ1-2): KAGVTQTPRYLIKTRGQQVTLSCSPISGHRSVSWYQQTPGQGLQFLFEYFSETQRNKGNFPGRFSGRQFSNSRSEMNVSTLELGDSALYLCASSLVGLLEGYTFGSGTRLTVV.

The J gene is TRBJ1-6, the V gene TRBV10-2, with D unclear. V shed 0 bases and J shed 6 bases, with 6 bases lying between them. Per germline, CDR1 WSHSY and CDR2 SAAADI. CDR3 length: 14 residues. CDR3 nucleotide sequence: TGCGCCAGCAGTGAGTCCGAGTTTAATTCACCCCTCCACTTT. This translates into CASSESEFNSPLHF.

This clone was recorded once. The gene calls are TRBV12-3 or TRBV12-4 and TRBJ1-3; the D is unclear. V was pared by 7 bases and J by 2 bases, with 9 bases between. This CDR3 is 13 amino acids long. CDR3 DNA: TGTGCCAGCACCGTCCAGGCTGGAAACACCATATATTTT. Its protein is CASTVQAGNTIYF.

J is TRBJ1-4 and V is TRBV18; 8 nucleotides align to TRBD1. Germline V gene lookup returns CDR1 KGHSH and CDR2 LQKENI. CDR3 length: 15 amino acids. V was clipped by 5 bases and J by 7 bases; unmatched bases: 9. The CDR3 region has the DNA TGTGCCAGCTCAACAATCCAGGGGGCACTTGAAAAACTGTTTTTT. Amino acid sequence: CASSTIQGALEKLFF.

The gene calls are TRBV7-9 and TRBJ2-3; 9 bases match TRBD2. The germline gives CDR1 SEHNR, CDR2 FQNEAQ (reference sequence). V lost 5 bases and J lost 2; bases outside the gene matches: 14. This CDR3 is built from 18 residues. CDR3 DNA sequence: TGTGCCAGCAGCACGAAAGCGGGAGGTCAATTGATCACAGATACGCAGTATTTT. Encoded protein: CASSTKAGGQLITDTQYF.